This paragraph covers one T cell receptor (beta chain) sequence. Its antigen is unknown. This sample stems from a study of cytomegalovirus exposure and HLA in healthy donors. Study details: Earlier sequencing of about 179 million T cells yielded about 120 million unique TCR beta sequences. Study-level results: Being indistinguishable, some V segments were excluded, TRBV6-2 and TRBV6-3 among them.

The PCR was carried out with 60 Vbeta primers and 13 Jbeta primers. Method: immunoSEQ multiplex PCR; TCRdb's copy keeps in-frame clones and lacks some. The data show around 140,000 clones, roughly 83% seen once. Germline V gene data show CDR1 as SQVTM and CDR2 as ANQGSEA. V lost 6 bases and J lost 0, with 9 bases in between. CDR3 size: 13 residues. Sequenced input: PBMCs. This chain links TRBV29-1 with TRBJ1-3; D call uncertain. This clonotype was obtained from a man in his forties in good health and CMV-seronegative. The CDR3 loop is CSVTLSSGNTIYF. The CDR3 DNA reads as TGCAGCGTAACCCTGAGCTCTGGAAACACCATATATTTT.